What follows is one TCR beta chain and its context. Sequencing used immunoSEQ multiplex PCR; TCRdb keeps in-frame clones, though not all of them. The sample shows 260,000 or so clones, around 91% of them seen only once. The V segment lost 7 bases and the J segment 0 bases; nucleotides outside the gene matches: 5. Germline assignment: CDR1 MNHNY and CDR2 SVGAGI (reference sequence). CDR3 size: 14 residues. The sample originates from a study of cytomegalovirus exposure and HLA in healthy donors. Across the whole study: A later analysis reported the 120 validation repertoires used the same platform as the approximately 650 first-cohort repertoires.

The chain joins TRBV6-6 to TRBJ2-7; 8 nucleotides match TRBD1. Sequences were obtained from PBMCs. The TCR originated in a woman aged 30 to 39 in good health and CMV-seronegative. CDR3 sequence: CASTLTGASYEQYF. The DNA for the CDR3 is TGTGCCAGCACCCTGACAGGGGCCTCCTACGAGCAGTACTTC.